This TCR beta chain derives from a study of cytomegalovirus exposure and HLA in healthy donors (TCRdb year 2017). About the study as a whole: According to a later analysis, the roughly 130 validation repertoires were produced on the same platform as the 666 repertoires of the first cohort. To predict cytomegalovirus infection status, the study combined high-throughput TCR immunosequencing, statistical association of individual TCRs with disease status, and machine learning. The study aimed to test whether signatures of past pathogen exposure could be identified by cataloging public T cell receptors. Along with the roughly 670-subject first cohort, a separate validation cohort of over a hundred different subjects was used. Summary of the overall study and its limitations: A later analysis lacked HLA typing for the validation cohort, so it scored co-occurrence in that cohort across all 130 or so repertoires. In vitro tests confirmed that a few of the cytomegalovirus-associated TCR beta chains recognize cytomegalovirus antigens. The study listed approximately 160 TCR beta chains as associated with cytomegalovirus. The classifier was reported to diagnose cytomegalovirus status with high specificity and sensitivity in both the original cohort and the validation cohort. A later analysis found that TCRs clustered in the first cohort also tended to co-occur in the roughly 120 validation repertoires, with 94% of cluster scores above 0. Most TCR sequences were seen in very few donors, while some public TCRs were found in many individuals. The authors suggested that the approach could potentially be generalized to other disease states and immunological phenotypes.

The donors belonged to the validation cohort of around 110 subjects, which was separate from the 666-subject first cohort. The CDR3, cysteine through phenylalanine, is 14 amino acids long. Only the CDR3 part of the read is kept: 42 bases, read in frame from the first base. V lost 8 bases and J lost 6 bases, and the count of bases not matched to a germline gene is 9. According to the germline V gene (reference sequence), CDR1 reads SEHNR and CDR2 reads FQNEAQ. On this clone itself: Its recognized antigen is unknown. Nothing much larger sits one base from this clone, and base qualities are not available.

Libraries were constructed by the immunoSEQ multiplex PCR assay. The paper's data handling went like this. To diagnose cytomegalovirus status from the catalog of TCR beta chain sequences, a statistical classification framework was built. TCRdb's version of the immuneACCESS table is confined to in-frame rearrangements and falls short of the full clone set. An unresolved V gene accounts for under half of the shortfall where checked; the remainder is of unknown origin. Clone size and V and J calls were adopted from that table, with D and trimming inferred from the DNA. Here the sample has some 120,000 clones; around nine tenths occur a single time. The ten largest clones represent over 3% of the sample.

The chain uses TRBV7-9 and TRBJ2-3, with TRBD1 matching 9 junction bases. The receptor's source is a man aged 30 to 45 in good health and CMV-seronegative. The material sequenced was PBMCs. The CDR3 region reads CASSVGQGLDTQYF. Here is the DNA: TGTGCCAGCTCAGTGGGACAGGGATTGGATACGCAGTATTTT.